Below, one T cell receptor beta chain is given with its context. Clones were read by immunoSEQ multiplex PCR, and TCRdb kept only the in-frame ones, dropping some. The repertoire includes roughly 40,000 clones, 80% to 95% of them detected once, and about 0.51% sits in the top ten. The data belong to a study of T cell changes during pregnancy in multiple sclerosis. V was clipped by 4 bases and J by 12 bases, with 11 bases between them. Germline lookup yields CDR1 SGHNT and CDR2 YYREEE (reference sequence). CDR3 length: 11 residues. The sequenced sample was CD4+ T cells from peripheral blood mononuclear cells, obtained in the second trimester of pregnancy. This sequence originates from a female donor in good health, enrolled as a control in a pregnancy study. The rearrangement uses TRBV5-4 and TRBJ2-1; D uncertain. CDR3 sequence (DNA): TGTGCCAGCAGCGATATAGAGGTGCAGTTCTTC. Amino acids: CASSDIEVQFF.